This T cell receptor (beta chain) was found in a study of T cells in Graves' hyperthyroidism and ophthalmopathy. Amplification yielded TCR beta CDR3 regions, with RNA transcripts as the source. Carried out on the TCR CDR3, a first-round RT-PCR used the HTBI primer set. TCRdb processed the multiplex PCR reads anew with MiXCR; each CDR3 protein has one entry. The repertoire consists of 250,000 or so distinct CDR3 sequences, with nearly 15% occurring once and the leading ten covering around 30%. Used for diagnoses were clinical symptoms, serum thyroxine and TRAb, thyroid ultrasound and orbital computed tomography. More than 8.5 ml of fresh peripheral blood supplied the PBMCs. On this clonotype itself: Its target is not known.

Overall study results and limits: Most expanded thyroid clonotypes above 0.001 recurred in blood.

J was trimmed by 0 bases and V by 0 bases; bases with no gene match: 9. The CDR3 runs 18 residues. Germline V gene data show CDR1 as SGHRS and CDR2 as YFSETQ. The receptor was isolated from a woman aged 45-60 years with Graves' hyperthyroidism that later progressed to Graves' ophthalmopathy. The V call is TRBV5-1, the J call TRBJ2-7, with 10 bases that match TRBD2. Sequences were obtained from blood. The CDR3 coding sequence is TGCGCCAGCAGCTTGGAGGCTAGCGGGAGCCTGAGCTCCTACGAGCAGTACTTC. Translated, it gives CASSLEASGSLSSYEQYF.